A selection of T cell receptor beta chains follows, all from one sample in a study of vaccination and CD4 T cells after COVID-19. The antigens for these receptors are not known. A single record per CDR3 protein comes from TCRdb applying MiXCR to the PCR reads. This sample has 17,000 or so distinct CDR3 sequences, with around 31% found just once. The sequencing input was cultured CD4+ T cells from blood. The receptors shown here come from a human donor with COVID-19. Both conserved end residues are part of each CDR3. Fields, in order: D gene, clone size, J gene, V gene, CDR3 DNA, CDR3 protein. The D gene is left open where the match is weak. Size is omitted from some rows. Given values are once, few, many or a class for expanded clones.

. few TRBJ1-2 TRBV15 TGTGCCACCAGCACCAGGACAGATAACTATGGCTACACCTTC CATSTRTDNYGYTF
TRBD2 . TRBJ2-1 TRBV6-1 TGTGCCAGCACCCTGGGACTAGCAAATGAGCAGTTCTTC CASTLGLANEQFF
TRBD2 few TRBJ2-2 TRBV6-5 TGTGCCAGCAGTTACGTAGCGGGGGGGCCAGGGGAGCTGTTTTTT CASSYVAGGPGELFF
. . TRBJ1-2 TRBV5-6 TGTGCCAGCAGCTTGGAGGGGGTTCGTGGCTACACCTTC CASSLEGVRGYTF
. . TRBJ1-3 TRBV28 TGTGCCAGCAGTTTACTTGTGGGAGGTGGAAACACCATATATTTT CASSLLVGGGNTIYF
TRBD1 . TRBJ2-5 TRBV5-1 TGCGCCAGCAGCTTGGGGGACAGGGAGACCCAGTACTTC CASSLGDRETQYF
TRBD1 few TRBJ1-2 TRBV12-3/TRBV12-4 TGTGCCAGCAGTCTACAGGGGGTGCGCTATGGCTACACCTTC CASSLQGVRYGYTF
TRBD1 . TRBJ2-1 TRBV2 TGTGCCGGCCGGACAGGGGATGAGCAGTTCTTC CAGRTGDEQFF
. . TRBJ2-1 TRBV6-1 TGTGCCAGCAGTACCGGTGGGGGTCGGCCCAATGAGCAGTTCTTC CASSTGGGRPNEQFF
TRBD1 . TRBJ2-7 TRBV20-1 TGCAGTGCTGGCCCTATGGACAGGGGATACGAGCAGTACTTC CSAGPMDRGYEQYF
. . TRBJ2-7 TRBV19 TGTGTCAGTCCACCGGGTAGGGTGAGGGTCGAGCAGTACTTC CVSPPGRVRVEQYF
TRBD1 . TRBJ1-6 TRBV28 TGTGCCAGCAGGGACCAGACAGGGGTAAGTTCACCCCTCCACTTT CASRDQTGVSSPLHF
. few TRBJ1-2 TRBV28 TGTGCCAGCAGGGACAGTGGAAGGGGATACTATGGCTACACCTTC CASRDSGRGYYGYTF
. . TRBJ2-7 TRBV6-1 TGTGCCAGCAACCCCGCCCGGACGCACTACGAGCAGTACTTC CASNPARTHYEQYF
TRBD1 few TRBJ1-6 TRBV28 TGTGCCAGCAGAGCGGGGAACAGGGGCTCTTATTCACCCCTCCACTTT CASRAGNRGSYSPLHF
. few TRBJ2-7 TRBV7-8 TGTGCCAGCAGCTTGCCAGGCCAAGGCGAGCAGTACTTC CASSLPGQGEQYF
TRBD1 few TRBJ1-2 TRBV28 TGTGCCAGCAGTTTAGGGGGACAGGGTGAGGGCTACACCTTC CASSLGGQGEGYTF
. . TRBJ1-1 TRBV6-5 TGTGCCAGCAGTTCGATTACCCCAGGGGCTGGCACTGAAGCTTTCTTT CASSSITPGAGTEAFF
. few TRBJ1-2 TRBV28 TGTGCCAGCACCTCATTACTCGGACAGATCTATGGCTACACCTTC CASTSLLGQIYGYTF
TRBD1 few TRBJ1-5 TRBV2 TGTGCCAGCAGGCCGCACAGGGGGATGAGCAATCAGCCCCAGCATTTT CASRPHRGMSNQPQHF
. few TRBJ1-2 TRBV20-1 TGCAGTGCTAGATGGGCAGGGCGCGGCTACACCTTC CSARWAGRGYTF
TRBD1 few TRBJ2-7 TRBV6-1 TGTGCCAGCAGTGACCAGGGGGCGATTAGCTCCTACGAGCAGTACTTC CASSDQGAISSYEQYF
. few TRBJ1-1 TRBV7-6 TGTGCCAGCAGCTTAAGTTTACGGAACACTGAAGCTTTCTTT CASSLSLRNTEAFF
TRBD2 . TRBJ2-3 TRBV19 TGTGCCAGTACTACTCTAGCGGGGGGGCCATCTACGCAGTATTTT CASTTLAGGPSTQYF
TRBD1 once TRBJ1-6 TRBV5-4 TGTGCCAGCACCCTGACAGGGGGCCTGGGTTCACCCCTCCACTTT CASTLTGGLGSPLHF
. few TRBJ2-7 TRBV27 TGTGCCAGCAGTCGCGAACAGGGGACGGGAGGCTACGAGCAGTACTTC CASSREQGTGGYEQYF
TRBD2 few TRBJ2-2 TRBV20-1 TGCAGTGCTAGAGATGTGCGGGGGTTCGGGACGAACACCGGGGAGCTGTTTTTT CSARDVRGFGTNTGELFF
TRBD1 . TRBJ2-5 TRBV12-3/TRBV12-4 TGTGCCAGCAGTGGGACAGGGGAAGAGACCCAGTACTTC CASSGTGEETQYF
. once TRBJ2-7 TRBV7-9 TGTGCCAGCAGCCCCGACAGAGTACCCTACGAGCAGTACTTC CASSPDRVPYEQYF
. . TRBJ2-5 TRBV6-5 TGTGCCAGCAGTTACATGGTTGGGGAGACCCAGTACTTC CASSYMVGETQYF